This record covers a single T cell receptor (beta chain). Its matching antigen is unknown. This entry is derived from a study of response to subunit inactivated influenza vaccine. Overall study results and limits: Seasonal influenza vaccination, on each occasion, was suggested by the authors to recruit few new T cells.

A single record per CDR3 protein comes from TCRdb applying MiXCR to the RT-PCR reads. Among 860,000 or so distinct CDR3 sequences listed, 21% were seen once. Sequences were derived from PBMCs from blood, sampled approximately 5 days after vaccination. This receptor was identified in a man between 45 and 60 years old who received an inactivated influenza vaccine.

CDR3 sequence (DNA): TGTGCCAGCGTCCAAGGACTAGCGGGGTGGAACAACCAAGAGACCCAGTACTTC. This codes for CASVQGLAGWNNQETQYF. This rearrangement joins TRBV11-1 to TRBJ2-5; 12 positions agree with TRBD2. CDR1 and CDR2 (germline): SGHAT, FQDESV (reference sequence). The V segment lost 8 bases and the J segment 0 bases; nucleotides outside the gene matches: 13. This CDR3 is 18 amino acids long.